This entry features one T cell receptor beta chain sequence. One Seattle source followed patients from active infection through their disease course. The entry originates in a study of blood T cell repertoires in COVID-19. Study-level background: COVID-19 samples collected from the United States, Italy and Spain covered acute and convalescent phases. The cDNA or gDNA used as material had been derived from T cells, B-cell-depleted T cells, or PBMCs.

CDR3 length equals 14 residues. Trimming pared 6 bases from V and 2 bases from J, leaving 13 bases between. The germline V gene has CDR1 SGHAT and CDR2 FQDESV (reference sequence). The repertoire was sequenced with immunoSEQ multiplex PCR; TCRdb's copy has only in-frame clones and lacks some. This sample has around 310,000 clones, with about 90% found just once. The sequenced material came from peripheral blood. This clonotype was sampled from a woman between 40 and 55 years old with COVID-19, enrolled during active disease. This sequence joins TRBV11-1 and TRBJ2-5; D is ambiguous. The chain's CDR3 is CASSLMRAQETQYF. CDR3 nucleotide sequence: TGTGCCAGCAGTTTAATGCGCGCTCAAGAGACCCAGTACTTC.